These 23 T cell receptor beta chains were sequenced from one sample in a study of shared T cell receptors in the human thymus. Method: immunoSEQ multiplex PCR; TCRdb's copy keeps in-frame clones and lacks some. The sample includes 650,000 to 950,000 clones, 70% to 90% of them seen just once. These data were also reused for a study on human thymus T cells.

Sequenced sample: thymocytes. Receptors originate from a girl under three years old with a congenital heart defect.

The rearrangement joins TRBV4-3 to TRBJ2-3; tentatively, D is TRBD1 (6 bases). The CDR3 is made up of 16 amino acids. Trimming took 0 bases from V and 6 from J, leaving 16 bases between them. Looked up from germline, CDR1 is LGHNA and CDR2 is YSLEER. Here the CDR3 DNA reads TGCGCCAGCAGCCAAGATAGGCAGGGGTCTCGGGATACGCAGTATTTT. Amino acids: CASSQDRQGSRDTQYF.

The chain uses TRBV18 and TRBJ2-5, with D tentatively TRBD2 (5 bases). The CDR3 is 14 residues long. With 3 bases removed from V and 4 bases from J, the gap between germline ends came to 12 bases. Germline-derived CDR1 and CDR2 are KGHSH and LQKENI. Written as DNA, the CDR3 is TGTGCCAGCTCACCCCGCCCGAGGGTAGAGACCCAGTACTTC. This codes for CASSPRPRVETQYF. Using reference TRBV18 and TRBJ2-5 for the parts outside the CDR3, the full variable domain is NAGVMQNPRHLVRRRGQEARLRCSPMKGHSHVYWYRQLPEEGLKFMVYLQKENIIDESGMPKERFSAEFPKEGPSILRIQQVVRGDSAAYFCASSPRPRVETQYFGPGTRLLVL.

This chain links TRBV2 with TRBJ2-3; 9 bases map to TRBD2. From germline, CDR1 is SNHLY and CDR2 FYNNEI. The V gene end was trimmed by 7 bases and the J gene end by 2 bases; junction bases not matched to a gene: 4. This CDR3 has 14 amino acids. CDR3 sequence reads: CASMGGGATDTQYF. CDR3 in DNA: TGTGCCAGCATGGGCGGGGGGGCCACAGATACGCAGTATTTT.

There are a few counts of this clone. The chain employs TRBV11-2 and TRBJ2-5, with 12 nucleotides matching TRBD2. Germline CDR1 is SGHAT and CDR2 is FQNNGV. The CDR3 extends over 17 amino acids. The V gene end was trimmed by 3 bases and the J gene end by 4 bases; junction bases not matched to a gene: 9. CDR3 bases: TGTGCCAGCAGCTTTATACCCGAGACTAGCGGGGGAGAGACCCAGTACTTC. Translation gives CASSFIPETSGGETQYF. Full variable domain (rest looked up from reference TRBV11-2 and TRBJ2-5): EAGVAQSPRYKIIEKRQSVAFWCNPISGHATLYWYQQILGQGPKLLIQFQNNGVVDDSQLPKDRFSAERLKGVDSTLKIQPAKLEDSAVYLCASSFIPETSGGETQYFGPGTRLLVL.

The chain couples TRBV30 to TRBJ1-2, with unresolved D. The CDR3 length is 12 residues. CDR1 GTSNPN and CDR2 SVGIG come from the germline V gene (reference sequence). V gave up 2 bases and J gave up 4 bases, with 8 bases separating them. CDR3 loop: CAWSRSGYGYTF. The CDR3 nucleotides read TGTGCCTGGAGTAGAAGCGGCTATGGCTACACCTTC.

This clone was found a few times. This chain joins TRBV4-1 and TRBJ1-4; maybe TRBD1 (5 bases). Trimming stripped 8 bases from V and 4 bases from J, with 14 bases between. The CDR3 length is 14 residues. Germline loops: CDR1 MGHRA, CDR2 YSYEKL. The CDR3 region has the DNA TGCGCCAGCCAAAGACAGCAGTTTAATGAAAAACTGTTTTTT. This gives the protein CASQRQQFNEKLFF.

The chain has TRBV7-9 and TRBJ2-5; the match to TRBD1 covers 9 bases. Germline trimming cut 7 bases from V and 5 bases from J; bases unmatched to any gene: 14. The germline V gene has CDR1 SEHNR and CDR2 FQNEAQ (reference sequence). This CDR3 region has 16 residues. In DNA form, the CDR3 reads TGTGCCAGCACTCTTCTCCGGGACAGGGAGGAGGAGACCCAGTACTTC. Protein sequence: CASTLLRDREEETQYF.

The chain carries TRBV7-6 and TRBJ2-7; D gene uncertain. The CDR3 loop spans 12 amino acids. In germline, CDR1 is SGHVS, CDR2 FNYEAQ. Trimming left V 1 base short and J 7 bases short, with 8 bases between. CDR3 in amino acids: CASSLESLEQYF. The CDR3, as DNA: TGTGCCAGCAGCTTAGAATCTCTGGAGCAGTACTTC. The whole variable domain, remainder taken from reference TRBV7-6 and TRBJ2-7, is GAGVSQSPRYKVTKRGQDVALRCDPISGHVSLYWYRQALGQGPEFLTYFNYEAQQDKSGLPNDRFSAERPEGSISTLTIQRTEQRDSAMYRCASSLESLEQYFGPGTRLTVT.

This clone showed up just a few times. This rearrangement joins TRBV19 to TRBJ1-5; D perhaps matches TRBD1 (6 bases). V lost 3 bases and J lost 0, with 21 bases in between. Per germline, CDR1 LNHDA and CDR2 SQIVND (reference sequence). The CDR3 contains 19 residues. The CDR3 sequence is CASSMGAGHTPLSNQPQHF. Here the CDR3 DNA reads TGTGCCAGTAGTATGGGGGCAGGACATACCCCCCTTAGCAATCAGCCCCAGCATTTT.

The V call is TRBV28, the J call TRBJ1-6; 9 bases are shared with TRBD1. Per the germline V gene, CDR1 is MDHEN and CDR2 is SYDVKM. CDR3 length: 17 amino acids. V shed 4 bases and J 9 bases; nucleotides not matched to a gene: 13. CDR3 in amino acids: CASSCPGTGYGSSPLHF. CDR3 bases: TGTGCCAGCAGTTGTCCCGGGACAGGGTATGGTAGTTCACCCCTCCACTTT. The entire variable domain, with the rest obtained from reference TRBV28 and TRBJ1-6, is as follows: DVKVTQSSRYLVKRTGEKVFLECVQDMDHENMFWYRQDPGLGLRLIYFSYDVKMKEKGDIPEGYSVSREKKERFSLILESASTNQTSMYLCASSCPGTGYGSSPLHFGNGTRLTVT.

This clone was counted once. The genes are TRBV4-1 and TRBJ2-7; 9 bases map to TRBD1. The germline V gene has CDR1 MGHRA and CDR2 YSYEKL. The V and J ends lost 1 base and 1 base, in that order; junction bases with no gene match: 2. This CDR3 contains 15 residues. CDR3 sequence reads: CASSQVQGASYEQYF. Here the CDR3 DNA reads TGCGCCAGCAGCCAAGTACAGGGGGCGTCCTACGAGCAGTACTTC.

The rearrangement joins TRBV9 to TRBJ1-5; 9 bases agree with TRBD1. Germline CDR1 reads SGDLS; CDR2 reads YYNGEE. The CDR3 runs 15 residues. The ends lost 3 bases at V and 2 bases at J; junction bases unmatched: 3. For the CDR3, the DNA is TGTGCCAGCAGCGGACAGGGGGATGGCAATCAGCCCCAGCATTTT. Its protein product is CASSGQGDGNQPQHF.

This chain links TRBV28 with TRBJ2-2, with D unclear. The germline V gene has CDR1 MDHEN and CDR2 SYDVKM. Trimming pared 4 bases from V and 1 base from J, leaving 10 bases between. The CDR3 has 15 amino acids. The chain's CDR3 is CASSYAVRNTGELFF. The CDR3 DNA follows: TGTGCCAGCAGTTACGCCGTGCGGAACACCGGGGAGCTGTTTTTT.

The chain combines TRBV9 with TRBJ1-1, with D maybe TRBD1 (6 bases). Germline assignment: CDR1 SGDLS and CDR2 YYNGEE. V was pared by 3 bases and J by 0 bases, with 12 bases between. CDR3 length equals 15 residues. The CDR3 region has the DNA TGTGCCAGCAGCGACCCGGGACACCTGAACACTGAAGCTTTCTTT. The encoded protein is CASSDPGHLNTEAFF.

The CDR3 sequence is CATQGQGETEAFF. DNA of the CDR3: TGTGCCACCCAGGGACAGGGGGAGACTGAAGCTTTCTTT. V usage is TRBV10-3 and J usage is TRBJ1-1; TRBD1 matches 11 bases. V shed 10 bases, J shed 5 bases, and the junction held 6 bases outside the gene matches. The CDR3 contains 13 residues. The germline V gene has CDR1 ENHRY and CDR2 SYGVKD.

The chain combines TRBV11-2 with TRBJ2-5; 8 positions match TRBD1. This CDR3 comprises 16 residues. From germline, CDR1 is SGHAT and CDR2 FQNNGV. Trimming removed 5 bases from V and 5 bases from J; junction bases left unmatched: 13. CDR3 in amino acids: CASSVRRTGKEETQYF. CDR3 bases: TGTGCCAGCAGCGTGCGCCGGACAGGGAAGGAGGAGACCCAGTACTTC. The full variable domain, in which reference TRBV11-2 and TRBJ2-5 provide the parts outside the CDR3, is EAGVAQSPRYKIIEKRQSVAFWCNPISGHATLYWYQQILGQGPKLLIQFQNNGVVDDSQLPKDRFSAERLKGVDSTLKIQPAKLEDSAVYLCASSVRRTGKEETQYFGPGTRLLVL.

This chain joins TRBV4-2 and TRBJ2-5, with 11 bases lining up with TRBD1. CDR3 length equals 15 residues. Germline CDR1 and CDR2: LGHNA and YNFKEQ. Losses at the gene ends were 6 bases for V and 3 bases for J; bases not matched to a gene: 6. The CDR3: CASRQPGQGEETQYF. In DNA form, the CDR3 reads TGTGCCAGCAGACAGCCGGGACAGGGGGAAGAGACCCAGTACTTC.

The chain has TRBV7-2 and TRBJ2-1; D gene unclear. In germline, CDR1 is SGHTA, CDR2 FQGNSA. With 1 base removed from V and 0 bases from J, the gap between germline ends came to 13 bases. The CDR3 covers 17 residues. For the CDR3, the DNA is TGTGCCAGCAGCTTAGGGTTTGCGCGGAGCTCCTACAATGAGCAGTTCTTC. Amino acid sequence: CASSLGFARSSYNEQFF.

V is TRBV15 and J is TRBJ2-7; no reliable D call. Deletions cut 0 bases from V and 4 bases from J, with 13 bases between. This CDR3 contains 15 residues. From germline, CDR1 is LNHNV and CDR2 YYDKDF (reference sequence). The DNA for the CDR3 is TGTGCCACCAGCAGAGATCTTGCCACACCATACGAGCAGTACTTC. It encodes CATSRDLATPYEQYF. The whole variable domain, filled in from reference TRBV15 and TRBJ2-7, reads DAMVIQNPRYQVTQFGKPVTLSCSQTLNHNVMYWYQQKSSQAPKLLFHYYDKDFNNEADTPDNFQSRRPNTSFCFLDIRSPGLGDTAMYLCATSRDLATPYEQYFGPGTRLTVT.

The chain recombines TRBV9 with TRBJ1-2; a weak D match, TRBD1 (5 bases). Germline CDR1 is SGDLS and CDR2 is YYNGEE. Trimming took 1 base from V and 1 from J, leaving 35 bases between them. The length of the CDR3 is 23 residues. CDR3 sequence reads: CASSVTPSNGGVDLGTNNYGYTF. As DNA, the CDR3 is TGTGCCAGCAGCGTAACCCCTAGTAACGGGGGGGTTGATTTGGGCACAAATAACTATGGCTACACCTTC.

V and J are TRBV14 and TRBJ1-1, with D hard to call. The V end lost 1 base, the J end lost 3 bases, and 9 bases lay between the germline ends. CDR1 and CDR2 (germline): SGHDN, FVKESK. This CDR3 spans 14 amino acids. CDR3 in amino acids: CASSQVEEDTEAFF. In DNA form, the CDR3 reads TGTGCCAGCAGCCAAGTTGAGGAGGACACTGAAGCTTTCTTT. Using reference TRBV14 and TRBJ1-1 for the parts outside the CDR3, the full variable domain is EAGVTQFPSHSVIEKGQTVTLRCDPISGHDNLYWYRRVMGKEIKFLLHFVKESKQDESGMPNNRFLAERTGGTYSTLKVQPAELEDSGVYFCASSQVEEDTEAFFGQGTRLTVV.

This chain links TRBV19 with TRBJ2-7, with D unclear. Trimming took off 3 bases at V and 2 bases at J, with 17 bases between the two ends. This CDR3 has 16 amino acids. CDR1 is LNHDA and CDR2 is SQIVND in the germline V gene (reference sequence). The CDR3 sequence is CASSITPSGSPYEQYF. The CDR3 nucleotides are TGTGCCAGTAGTATTACGCCGTCCGGGTCCCCCTACGAGCAGTACTTC.

The genes are TRBV7-9 and TRBJ2-7; 8 bases align to TRBD1. The CDR3 consists of 13 residues. With V trimmed by 6 bases and J by 1 base, 2 bases remained unmatched. Germline CDR1 SEHNR, CDR2 FQNEAQ (reference sequence). The CDR3 protein is CASRGQESYEQYF. In DNA, the CDR3 is TGTGCCAGCAGGGGACAGGAGTCCTACGAGCAGTACTTC.